This TCR beta chain was found in a study of blood T cell repertoires in COVID-19. Background on the study: Sites across the United States, Italy and Spain contributed samples from acute and convalescent COVID-19. Sources were T cells, B-cell-depleted T cells, or PBMCs; the material itself was cDNA or gDNA.

Original analysis: Estimation of nucleated cell counts relied on the amplification of reference gene primers. The data were produced by immunoSEQ multiplex PCR, yet TCRdb's version contains in-frame clones alone and is incomplete. V and J calls and clone size are copied from that table; D and trimming were computed from the DNA. The repertoire holds hundreds of thousands of clones, about 88% seen once, with roughly a tenth in the top ten. Recovered status in Cohort 3 required two negative PCRs, clearance, or symptom resolution. The ends were cut back, 5 bases at V and 2 bases at J, with 22 bases in the middle. Germline assignment: CDR1 SGHTA and CDR2 FQGNSA. This CDR3 contains 17 residues.

Specimen: PBMCs or T cells enriched from blood (not recorded which). The chain joins TRBV7-2 to TRBJ2-7, with a tentative D call TRBD2 (7 bases). This TCR came from a woman between 40 and 55 years old who had recovered from COVID-19. For the CDR3, the DNA is TGTGCCAGCAGCCTAGTGGGAGGGGGACTATCTACCTACGAGCAGTACTTC. Encoded protein: CASSLVGGGLSTYEQYF.